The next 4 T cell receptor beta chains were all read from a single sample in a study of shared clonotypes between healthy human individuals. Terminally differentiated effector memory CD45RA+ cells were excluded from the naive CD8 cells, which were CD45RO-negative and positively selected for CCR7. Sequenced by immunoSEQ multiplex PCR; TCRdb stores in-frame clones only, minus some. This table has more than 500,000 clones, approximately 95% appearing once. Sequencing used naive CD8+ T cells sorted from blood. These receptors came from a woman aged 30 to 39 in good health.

The CDR3 nucleotides are TGTGCCAGCAGTTTAGGGGACAGAAACTACGAGCAGTACTTC. Translated, it gives CASSLGDRNYEQYF. V usage is TRBV27 and J usage is TRBJ2-7; 7 nucleotides agree with TRBD1. J was trimmed by 3 bases and V by 2 bases; bases with no gene match: 4. Germline loops: CDR1 MNHEY, CDR2 SMNVEV (reference sequence). The length of the CDR3 is 14 residues.

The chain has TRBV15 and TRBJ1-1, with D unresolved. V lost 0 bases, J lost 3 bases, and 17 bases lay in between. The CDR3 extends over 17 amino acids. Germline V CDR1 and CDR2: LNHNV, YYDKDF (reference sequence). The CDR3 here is CATSRDRAATRDTEAFF. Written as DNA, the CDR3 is TGTGCCACCAGCAGAGATCGGGCCGCAACCCGGGACACTGAAGCTTTCTTT.

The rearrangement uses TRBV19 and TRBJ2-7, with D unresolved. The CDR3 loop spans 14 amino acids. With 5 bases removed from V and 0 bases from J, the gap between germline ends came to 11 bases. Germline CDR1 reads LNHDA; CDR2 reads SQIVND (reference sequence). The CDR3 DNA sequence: TGTGCCAGTAGTGTTTACAAGAGCTCCTACGAGCAGTACTTC. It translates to CASSVYKSSYEQYF.

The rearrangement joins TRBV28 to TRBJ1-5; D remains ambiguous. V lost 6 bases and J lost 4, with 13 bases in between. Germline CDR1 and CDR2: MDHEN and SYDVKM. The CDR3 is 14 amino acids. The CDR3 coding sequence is TGTGCCAGCAGGCATAACGGAAGAAATCAGCCCCAGCATTTT. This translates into CASRHNGRNQPQHF.